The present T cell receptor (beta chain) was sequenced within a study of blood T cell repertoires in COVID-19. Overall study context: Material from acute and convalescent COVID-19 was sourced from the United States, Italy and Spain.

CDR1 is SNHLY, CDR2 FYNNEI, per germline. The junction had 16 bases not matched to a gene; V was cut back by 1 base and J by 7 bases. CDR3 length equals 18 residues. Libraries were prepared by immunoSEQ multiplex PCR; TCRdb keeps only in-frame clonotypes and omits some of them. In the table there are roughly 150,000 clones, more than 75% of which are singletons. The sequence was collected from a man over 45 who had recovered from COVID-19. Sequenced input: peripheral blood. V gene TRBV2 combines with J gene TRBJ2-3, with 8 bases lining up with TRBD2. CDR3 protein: CASSEEVKVGRGINTQYF. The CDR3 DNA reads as TGTGCCAGCAGTGAAGAAGTAAAAGTCGGGAGGGGTATAAATACGCAGTATTTT.